These 19 T cell receptor beta chains were sequenced from one sample in a study of T cell changes during pregnancy in multiple sclerosis. TCRdb's copy holds only in-frame clones and misses some; the assay was immunoSEQ multiplex PCR. The sample holds some 60,000 clones, about 88% seen once. The input for sequencing was CD4+ T cells from peripheral blood mononuclear cells, taken in the third trimester of pregnancy. These receptors all come from a female donor with multiple sclerosis, enrolled in a pregnancy study.

This clone was detected only a few times. This chain connects TRBV7-2 to TRBJ1-5; D is perhaps TRBD1 (6 bases). The germline V and J ends were trimmed by 6 bases and 2 bases, with 14 bases remaining between them. Germline V lookup: CDR1 SGHTA, CDR2 FQGNSA. CDR3 size: 15 residues. The CDR3 protein is CASRARGEGNQPQHF. The CDR3, as DNA: TGTGCCAGCAGGGCCAGGGGCGAGGGCAATCAGCCCCAGCATTTT.

This chain joins TRBV19 and TRBJ2-5, with 7 positions matching TRBD2. CDR1 is LNHDA, CDR2 SQIVND, per germline (reference sequence). V shed 6 bases, J shed 3 bases, and the junction held 4 bases outside the gene matches. This CDR3 region has 13 residues. The CDR3 loop is CASSYSGEETQYF. The CDR3 coding sequence is TGTGCCAGTAGCTACAGCGGGGAAGAGACCCAGTACTTC.

With respect to this clone: Compared with germline, one end of the junction differs, possibly owing to a read error. CDR3 nucleotide sequence: TGCTCGTGGGGGACAGGGAAAAACGAGCAGTACTTC. It specifies CSWGTGKNEQYF. The chain couples TRBV30 to TRBJ2-7, with 9 nucleotides matching TRBD1. CDR3 length equals 12 residues. Germline loops: CDR1 GTSNPN, CDR2 SVGIG (reference sequence). The variable domain in full, completed from reference TRBV30 and TRBJ2-7, reads SQTIHQWPATLVQPVGSPLSLECTVEGTSNPNLYWYRQAAGRGLQLLFYSVGIGQISSEVPQNLSASRPQDRQFILSSKKLLLSDSGFYLCSWGTGKNEQYFGPGTRLTVT.

The chain combines TRBV6-1 with TRBJ2-7; maybe TRBD2 (5 bases). CDR3 length: 14 amino acids. Trimming stripped 5 bases from V and 2 bases from J, with 13 bases between. From germline, CDR1 is MNHNS and CDR2 SASEGT. CDR3: CASSNLRLTYEQYF. CDR3 bases: TGTGCCAGCAGTAACCTTAGACTAACCTACGAGCAGTACTTC.

The chain employs TRBV18 and TRBJ2-2; TRBD2 might be the D (5 bases). This CDR3 has 15 residues. V was pared by 2 bases and J by 6 bases, with 13 bases between. The germline V gene encodes CDR1 KGHSH and CDR2 LQKENI. Written as DNA, the CDR3 is TGTGCCAGCTCACCAGTGACAATGGACTCCGGGGAGCTGTTTTTT. Translated: CASSPVTMDSGELFF.

The rearrangement uses TRBV2 and TRBJ1-2; TRBD1 matches 7 bases. V was pared by 0 bases and J by 4 bases, with 11 bases of the junction left unmatched. CDR3 size: 17 residues. Germline CDR1 is SNHLY and CDR2 is FYNNEI. The CDR3 loop is CASSEARIRQGGYGYTF. The CDR3, as DNA: TGTGCCAGCAGTGAAGCCCGGATCAGACAGGGCGGCTATGGCTACACCTTC.

V usage is TRBV10-3 and J usage is TRBJ2-3; D is possibly TRBD2 (5 bases). Trimming took off 4 bases at V and 4 bases at J, with 9 bases between the two ends. This CDR3 is 13 amino acids long. Germline CDR1 is ENHRY and CDR2 is SYGVKD. CDR3 DNA: TGTGCCATCAGTGGCTCCGGGGCAGATACGCAGTATTTT. Amino acids: CAISGSGADTQYF.

This clone has more than one count but fewer than ten. The chain links TRBV4-3 to TRBJ1-2; no definite D call. V was shortened by 1 base and J by 6 bases, with 12 bases between the two germline ends. Germline CDR1 LGHNA, CDR2 YSLEER. The CDR3 covers 14 residues. The DNA for the CDR3 is TGCGCCAGCAGCCAAGGGTCGACGGGGAATGGCTACACCTTC. This translates into CASSQGSTGNGYTF.

This clone was found once. The V and J genes are TRBV7-9 and TRBJ2-3; TRBD1 agrees at 9 bases. Looked up from germline, CDR1 is SEHNR and CDR2 is FQNEAQ (reference sequence). This CDR3 is 15 amino acids long. V gave up 6 bases and J gave up 6 bases; unmatched junction bases: 10. The CDR3 protein is CASSRRDRATDTQYF. In DNA, the CDR3 is TGTGCCAGCAGTCGCCGGGACAGGGCCACTGATACGCAGTATTTT.

The chain joins TRBV7-9 to TRBJ2-1; D might be TRBD2 (5 bases). The CDR3 is 16 residues long. V lost 0 bases, J lost 3 bases, and 12 bases lay in between. Germline V gene sequence: CDR1 SEHNR, CDR2 FQNEAQ (reference sequence). The CDR3, as DNA: TGTGCCAGCAGCTTAGCGCGTGGGAGCAACTACAATGAGCAGTTCTTC. Protein sequence: CASSLARGSNYNEQFF.

V and J are TRBV6-1 and TRBJ2-5; D is ambiguous. Trimming cost V 7 bases and J 10 bases, with 13 bases left between them. The germline gives CDR1 MNHNS, CDR2 SASEGT. The CDR3 loop spans 11 amino acids. CDR3 amino acids: CASTEELLQYF. CDR3 nucleotides: TGTGCCAGCACCGAAGAGTTACTCCAGTACTTC.

V is TRBV7-8 and J is TRBJ2-1; D might be TRBD1 (5 bases). Trimming left V 0 bases short and J 8 bases short, with 8 bases between. Germline CDR1 and CDR2: SGHVS and FQNEAQ. This CDR3 spans 13 amino acids. The CDR3 loop is CASSLAGADEQFF. As DNA, the CDR3 is TGTGCCAGCAGCTTAGCAGGGGCGGATGAGCAGTTCTTC.

The genes are TRBV6-1 and TRBJ1-5, with D hard to call. This CDR3 contains 13 residues. V lost 3 bases and J lost 9, with 12 bases in between. CDR1 is MNHNS, CDR2 SASEGT, per germline. The CDR3 sequence is CASSEGVWRPQHF. The CDR3 nucleotides are TGTGCCAGCAGTGAGGGAGTCTGGAGGCCCCAGCATTTT.

The chain employs TRBV6-4 and TRBJ1-1; 8 bases are a match to TRBD1. The length of the CDR3 is 13 residues. Germline V gene sequence: CDR1 MRHNA, CDR2 SNTAGT. With V trimmed by 11 bases and J by 5 bases, 10 bases remained unmatched. This CDR3 reads CASETGEGTEAFF. The CDR3 DNA sequence: TGTGCCTCCGAGACAGGGGAGGGGACTGAAGCTTTCTTT.

The chain links TRBV29-1 to TRBJ1-5; 8 bases align to TRBD1. The CDR3 totals 15 residues. The V and J ends lost 1 base and 4 bases, in that order; junction bases with no gene match: 6. CDR1 and CDR2 (germline): SQVTM, ANQGSEA. The CDR3 loop is CSVEAGGAGNQPQHF. Written as DNA, the CDR3 is TGCAGCGTTGAAGCAGGGGGCGCGGGAAATCAGCCCCAGCATTTT.

The chain combines TRBV19 with TRBJ2-2, with 8 bases identical to TRBD1. Germline V lookup: CDR1 LNHDA, CDR2 SQIVND (reference sequence). The trim removed 3 bases at V and 3 bases at J, leaving 3 bases unmatched. There are 15 residues in the CDR3. CDR3: CASSIGTGHTGELFF. As DNA, the CDR3 is TGTGCCAGTAGTATTGGGACAGGTCACACCGGGGAGCTGTTTTTT.

The V call is TRBV20-1, the J call TRBJ1-2; no firm D call. This CDR3 is 11 amino acids long. Trimming pared 5 bases from V and 8 bases from J, leaving 12 bases between. Germline CDR1 DFQATT, CDR2 SNEGSKA (reference sequence). In DNA, the CDR3 is TGCAGTGCTTTCGTAGGAGACGGCTACACCTTC. Encoded protein: CSAFVGDGYTF.

This clone was seen a few times. This rearrangement joins TRBV5-6 to TRBJ1-2; D is possibly TRBD1 (5 bases). CDR1 and CDR2 (germline): SGHDT, YYEEEE. The CDR3 is 13 residues long. V was clipped by 4 bases and J by 5 bases, with 12 bases between them. CDR3 loop: CASSSGGGYGYTF. The CDR3, as DNA: TGTGCCAGCAGCAGCGGGGGAGGATATGGCTACACCTTC.

The rearrangement joins TRBV5-5 to TRBJ2-1; a weak D match, TRBD2 (6 bases). The CDR3 length is 13 residues. V was clipped by 0 bases and J by 7 bases, with 8 bases between them. The germline V gene has CDR1 SGHKS and CDR2 YYEKEE (reference sequence). CDR3 residues: CASSLGGENEQFF. The CDR3 nucleotides are TGTGCCAGCAGCTTGGGCGGGGAAAATGAGCAGTTCTTC.